One and the same sample provided the 23 T cell receptor beta chains below, sequenced in a study of OX40 agonist ivuxolimab in advanced cancers. Libraries were prepared by immunoSEQ multiplex PCR; TCRdb keeps only in-frame clonotypes and omits some of them. The table includes more than 65,000 clones, 85% detected once. The source material was CD4+ or CD8+ T cells sorted from blood, sampled in a trial of the OX40 agonist ivuxolimab. These receptor sequences come from an adult with an advanced solid tumor such as melanoma, head and neck, liver or kidney cancer.

V and J are TRBV2 and TRBJ1-3; maybe TRBD1 (5 bases). The CDR3 length is 14 residues. CDR1 is SNHLY, CDR2 FYNNEI, per germline. Trimming left V 1 base short and J 5 bases short, with 9 bases between. The CDR3 is CASSEDRIRNTIYF. Written as DNA, the CDR3 is TGTGCCAGCAGTGAAGACAGGATTAGAAACACCATATATTTT.

The V and J genes are TRBV2 and TRBJ1-4; D remains ambiguous. Germline values: CDR1 SNHLY, CDR2 FYNNEI. This CDR3 spans 14 amino acids. Trimming removed 8 bases from V and 3 bases from J, with 13 bases in between. The CDR3 reads CASGNSNSNEKLFF. The CDR3 nucleotides are TGTGCCAGCGGCAACAGCAACTCTAATGAAAAACTGTTTTTT.

The chain links TRBV7-3 to TRBJ2-7; D unresolved. The CDR3 spans 14 residues. Germline-derived CDR1 and CDR2 are SGHTA and FQGTGA. V was clipped by 2 bases and J by 0 bases, with 8 bases between them. The CDR3 nucleotides read TGTGCCAGCAGCTTAGGTCGGGTCTCCTACGAGCAGTACTTC. Translation: CASSLGRVSYEQYF. Filled out from reference TRBV7-3 and TRBJ2-7, the complete variable domain reads GAGVSQTPSNKVTEKGKYVELRCDPISGHTALYWYRQSLGQGPEFLIYFQGTGAADDSGLPNDRFFAVRPEGSVSTLKIQRTERGDSAVYLCASSLGRVSYEQYFGPGTRLTVT.

The J gene is TRBJ1-1, the V gene TRBV12-5; D is undetermined. From germline, CDR1 is LGHNT and CDR2 FRNRAP. The CDR3 is 15 amino acids. V was clipped by 1 base and J by 1 base, with 10 bases between them. The CDR3 DNA sequence: TGTGCTAGTGGTTTGGCGTGGCGGGGGAACACTGAAGCTTTCTTT. This sequence encodes CASGLAWRGNTEAFF.

CDR3 DNA sequence: TGTGCCAGCAGCCTCGGACCTTTAGGGGAATTAAGCTACGAGCAGTACTTC. Amino acids: CASSLGPLGELSYEQYF. J is TRBJ2-7 and V is TRBV7-2, with D perhaps matching TRBD1 (5 bases). The ends were cut back, 5 bases at V and 3 bases at J, with 23 bases in the middle. The V gene's germline CDR1 is SGHTA and CDR2 FQGNSA. The CDR3 has 17 residues.

The V call is TRBV7-2, the J call TRBJ1-6, with D perhaps matching TRBD1 (6 bases). The CDR3 totals 15 residues. The germline V gene has CDR1 SGHTA and CDR2 FQGNSA. V lost 5 bases to trimming and J lost 10 bases, with 18 bases between them. CDR3 DNA: TGTGCCAGCAGCATTAGTACCCAGGGGAGGTCACCCCTCCACTTT. Its protein product is CASSISTQGRSPLHF. Drawing the rest from reference TRBV7-2 and TRBJ1-6, the complete variable domain is GAGVSQSPSNKVTEKGKDVELRCDPISGHTALYWYRQSLGQGLEFLIYFQGNSAPDKSGLPSDRFSAERTGGSVSTLTIQRTQQEDSAVYLCASSISTQGRSPLHFGNGTRLTVT.

This clone was observed a handful of times. The chain recombines TRBV5-4 with TRBJ2-3; 8 bases fit TRBD2. The germline CDR1 and CDR2 sequences are SGHNT and YYREEE (reference sequence). The trim removed 3 bases at V and 4 bases at J, leaving 10 bases unmatched. There are 16 residues in the CDR3. The CDR3 reads CASSSPAGAPADTQYF. Written as DNA, the CDR3 is TGTGCCAGCAGCTCCCCAGCGGGGGCCCCCGCAGATACGCAGTATTTT.

The chain uses TRBV6-1 and TRBJ1-1, with 7 bases lining up with TRBD1. This CDR3 comprises 13 residues. J gave up 6 bases and V 8 bases, and 9 bases lay outside the gene matches. Germline CDR1 and CDR2: MNHNS and SASEGT. Here the CDR3 reads CASRERGQAEAFF. The CDR3 region has the DNA TGTGCCAGCCGCGAGCGAGGACAGGCTGAAGCTTTCTTT.

This clone appeared a few times. The chain is built from TRBV23-1 and TRBJ2-6; a weak D match, TRBD2 (6 bases). TRBV23-1 falls under the ORF class, with uncertain function. The ends were cut back, 4 bases at V and 3 bases at J, with 16 bases in the middle. The CDR3 runs 17 residues. In DNA form, the CDR3 reads TGCGCCAGCAGTCCTAGGGACTGGTGTTTTGGGGCCAACGTCCTGACTTTC. Translating it yields CASSPRDWCFGANVLTF.

The V call is TRBV7-9, the J call TRBJ2-7, with D possibly TRBD2 on 5 matching bases. Germline V gene data show CDR1 as SEHNR and CDR2 as FQNEAQ (reference sequence). V lost 4 bases to trimming and J lost 6 bases, with 16 bases between them. CDR3 length equals 14 residues. The CDR3 loop reads CASSYDQATTEQYF. Here the CDR3 DNA reads TGTGCCAGCAGCTACGACCAAGCGACTACCGAGCAGTACTTC.

This clone was observed once. The gene calls are TRBV6-5 and TRBJ2-1; possibly TRBD1 or TRBD2 for D (5 bases each). The CDR3 runs 13 residues. In germline, CDR1 is MNHEY, CDR2 SVGAGI. V shed 7 bases and J shed 9 bases, with 16 bases lying between them. The DNA for the CDR3 is TGTGCCAGCATCGGGACCGGGCAGGGTGAGCAGTTCTTC. Residues: CASIGTGQGEQFF.

This sequence joins TRBV6-1 and TRBJ2-1, with D unresolved. CDR1 MNHNS and CDR2 SASEGT come from the germline V gene. The V end lost 6 bases, the J end lost 1 base, and 10 bases lay between the germline ends. The CDR3 runs 14 residues. The chain's CDR3 is CASRAASSYNEQFF. As DNA, the CDR3 is TGTGCCAGCAGGGCCGCATCTTCCTACAATGAGCAGTTCTTC.

This sequence joins TRBV5-1 and TRBJ1-1; TRBD1 matches at 9 bases. The CDR3 consists of 17 residues. The trim removed 0 bases at V and 4 bases at J, leaving 10 bases unmatched. From germline, CDR1 is SGHRS and CDR2 YFSETQ. The CDR3 DNA reads as TGCGCCAGCAGCTTGGGGGGGACAGGGTCTAGCCCCACTGAAGCTTTCTTT. Its translation: CASSLGGTGSSPTEAFF.

The rearrangement links TRBV4-3 to TRBJ2-3, with D tentatively TRBD2 (5 bases). The CDR3 totals 14 residues. Germline-derived CDR1 and CDR2 are LGHNA and YSLEER. V was clipped by 4 bases and J by 1 base, with 9 bases between them. CDR3 sequence reads: CASSREGGTDTQYF. The CDR3, as DNA: TGCGCCAGCAGCCGTGAGGGTGGCACAGATACGCAGTATTTT.

This clone has a single count. The chain has TRBV7-8 and TRBJ1-6; D ambiguous. The germline V gene encodes CDR1 SGHVS and CDR2 FQNEAQ. Between the trimmed V and J ends, which lost 1 base and 8 bases, there was a span of 3 bases. The CDR3 consists of 12 residues. CDR3 sequence: CASSLDDSPLHF. DNA of the CDR3: TGTGCCAGCAGCTTAGATGATTCACCCCTCCACTTT.

This clone occurred a few times. The genes are TRBV5-4 and TRBJ2-5, with D maybe TRBD1 (6 bases). Germline lookup yields CDR1 SGHNT and CDR2 YYREEE (reference sequence). The ends were cut back, 4 bases at V and 3 bases at J, with 16 bases in the middle. The CDR3 is 15 residues long. DNA for the CDR3: TGTGCCAGCAGCAAATTGACAGGAGCCAAAGAGACCCAGTACTTC. This sequence encodes CASSKLTGAKETQYF.

The V call is TRBV5-4, the J call TRBJ1-1; TRBD1 matches at 9 bases. The CDR3 length is 15 residues. CDR1 is SGHNT and CDR2 is YYREEE in the germline V gene (reference sequence). The trim removed 4 bases at V and 3 bases at J, leaving 7 bases unmatched. This CDR3 is CASSKTGGGHTEAFF. CDR3 coding DNA: TGTGCCAGCAGCAAAACAGGGGGCGGTCACACTGAAGCTTTCTTT.

The chain has TRBV9 and TRBJ1-2, with D unresolved. Trimming pared 1 base from V and 3 bases from J, leaving 22 bases between. Germline V gene sequence: CDR1 SGDLS, CDR2 YYNGEE. This CDR3 has 18 residues. Here the CDR3 reads CASSVSLWSGSSDYGYTF. The CDR3 DNA reads TGTGCCAGCAGCGTATCACTCTGGAGTGGAAGTAGTGACTATGGCTACACCTTC.

V and J are TRBV6-6 and TRBJ2-2; 12 bases agree with TRBD2. The CDR3 has 16 amino acids. Germline loops: CDR1 MNHNY, CDR2 SVGAGI (reference sequence). Trimming at V came to 4 bases and at J to 5 bases, leaving 5 bases not matched to a gene. The CDR3 coding sequence is TGTGCCAGCAGTTCGAGACTAGCGGGGGAAACCGGGGAGCTGTTTTTT. Encoded protein: CASSSRLAGETGELFF.

The CDR3 DNA sequence: TGTGCCTGGAGGACAGGGGGCACATATGGCTACACCTTC. Amino acids: CAWRTGGTYGYTF. The rearrangement uses TRBV30 and TRBJ1-2; 10 positions match TRBD1. The CDR3 is 13 amino acids. CDR1 is GTSNPN and CDR2 is SVGIG in the germline V gene (reference sequence). V lost 3 bases and J lost 5; bases outside the gene matches: 3.

The V call is TRBV6-5, the J call TRBJ1-1; 8 bases are shared with TRBD1. The CDR3 sequence is 16 residues long. In germline, CDR1 is MNHEY, CDR2 SVGAGI. Trimming removed 1 base from V and 7 bases from J; junction bases left unmatched: 11. CDR3 in amino acids: CASSYWAGGSMGEAFF. CDR3 bases: TGTGCCAGCAGTTACTGGGCAGGGGGCTCGATGGGTGAAGCTTTCTTT.

The CDR3 DNA reads as TGTGCCAGCAGCTTAGTTCTGTCGAGCATCCCAACTAATGAAAAACTGTTTTTT. This encodes CASSLVLSSIPTNEKLFF. The J gene is TRBJ1-4, the V gene TRBV11-3, with no clear D. The V end lost 1 base, the J end lost 0 bases, and 15 bases lay between the germline ends. The V gene's germline CDR1 is SGHNT and CDR2 YENEEA. The CDR3 consists of 18 residues.

The chain is built from TRBV25-1 and TRBJ1-1, with D possibly matching TRBD1 (6 bases). The CDR3 runs 13 residues. The germline gives CDR1 MGHDK, CDR2 SYGVNS. The ends were cut back, 7 bases at V and 2 bases at J, with 11 bases in the middle. The CDR3 DNA sequence: TGTGCCAGCATTCGACAGGATAACACTGAAGCTTTCTTT. Its protein product is CASIRQDNTEAFF.